The 30 T cell receptor beta chains given below trace back to one sample, sequenced in a study of CXCR3-negative and CXCR3-positive naive CD8 T cells. These receptors' antigens are unknown. General study findings and limits: Against CXCR3-negative naive cells, CXCR3-positive naive cells showed more hydrophobic TRB CDR3s.

TRB cDNA libraries were made by UMI-labeled 5' RACE. TCRdb reprocessed the 5' RACE reads, keeping one entry per CDR3 protein, no DNA. The sample has around 160,000 distinct CDR3 sequences. The sample taken for sequencing was naive CXCR3+ CD8+ T cells from blood. This sample's subset: CD45RO-CCR7+CD27+CD95- naive CD8+ T cells expressing CXCR3 (TNR3+). The source of these receptors is a human donor in good health. Some clones in this sample may be carry-over from other donors' samples.

The chain couples TRBV28 to TRBJ2-7; TCRdb returns TRBD2, unconfirmable since there is no DNA. The germline CDR1 and CDR2 sequences are MDHEN and SYDVKM. CDR3 length: 13 residues. The CDR3 spells CASSFSGSYEQYF.

The chain's CDR3 is CASSLSGWSMNTEAFF. V gene TRBV13 combines with J gene TRBJ1-1; TCRdb calls TRBD1, which cannot be checked without DNA. CDR1 and CDR2 (germline): PRHDT, FYEKMQ (reference sequence). CDR3 length equals 16 residues.

V and J are TRBV6-1 and TRBJ2-2; TCRdb reports TRBD1, a call that lacks DNA to check it against. The CDR3 covers 14 residues. Germline loops: CDR1 MNHNS, CDR2 SASEGT. Here the CDR3 reads CASMEGARSGELFF.

The rearrangement uses TRBV29-1 and TRBJ2-3. CDR3 length: 14 amino acids. CDR1 and CDR2 from the germline V gene are SQVTM and ANQGSEA. Here the CDR3 reads CSFVPIRDTDTQYF.

The chain couples TRBV7-6 to TRBJ2-5; TCRdb's D gene call, TRBD2, goes unchecked for lack of DNA. The germline V gene has CDR1 SGHVS and CDR2 FNYEAQ. The CDR3 has 21 residues. CDR3 loop: CASSFLESGAIAGGTQETQYF.

This rearrangement joins TRBV7-9 to TRBJ1-1; TCRdb designates TRBD1, a call that cannot be tested without DNA. Germline loops: CDR1 SEHNR, CDR2 FQNEAQ (reference sequence). This CDR3 has 14 residues. The CDR3 region is CASSPWQGDTEAFF.

CDR3 in amino acids: CASSSGTGDLDTEAFF. The gene calls are TRBV6-6 and TRBJ1-1; TCRdb gives TRBD1 as the D gene, but with no DNA this cannot be confirmed. The CDR3 contains 16 residues. Germline CDR1 is MNHNY and CDR2 is SVGAGI (reference sequence).

V gene TRBV29-1 combines with J gene TRBJ2-3; TCRdb's assignment of TRBD1 cannot be checked, as there is no DNA. Germline V gene sequence: CDR1 SQVTM, CDR2 ANQGSEA. There are 12 residues in the CDR3. The chain's CDR3 is CSARESGDTQYF.

The CDR3: CASSLAPAGPYNEQFF. The chain joins TRBV5-6 to TRBJ2-1; there is no DNA to check the TCRdb D call of TRBD2. The CDR3 extends over 16 amino acids. Germline V gene lookup returns CDR1 SGHDT and CDR2 YYEEEE.

The gene calls are TRBV29-1 and TRBJ2-7. The germline CDR1 and CDR2 sequences are SQVTM and ANQGSEA. This CDR3 comprises 13 residues. The CDR3 sequence is CSVEPEGSYEQYF.

The V and J genes are TRBV19 and TRBJ1-5; without DNA, the TCRdb call of TRBD1 cannot be checked. CDR3 size: 17 residues. The germline V gene encodes CDR1 LNHDA and CDR2 SQIVND (reference sequence). This CDR3 is CASSILQGEGGNQPQHF.

The V and J genes are TRBV6-5 and TRBJ2-5. CDR1 and CDR2 from the germline V gene are MNHEY and SVGAGI. CDR3 size: 14 residues. The CDR3 region is CASSYSRDAETQYF.

V usage is TRBV7-9 and J usage is TRBJ2-1; with no DNA, the TCRdb D assignment of TRBD1 cannot be verified. The germline V gene encodes CDR1 SEHNR and CDR2 FQNEAQ (reference sequence). The CDR3 runs to 12 residues. CDR3 residues: CASSYPGGEQFF.

V usage is TRBV7-9 and J usage is TRBJ1-2. This CDR3 region has 15 residues. Germline loops: CDR1 SEHNR, CDR2 FQNEAQ (reference sequence). The CDR3 loop is CASSLKNKGHYGYTF.

V usage is TRBV9 and J usage is TRBJ2-1; TCRdb proposes TRBD2, but this gene call is untestable without DNA. CDR3 length: 21 residues. CDR1 is SGDLS and CDR2 is YYNGEE in the germline V gene. CDR3 protein: CASSVATNPGLAGRAYNEQFF.

The gene calls are TRBV11-2 and TRBJ2-1; TCRdb proposes TRBD2, but this gene call is untestable without DNA. Germline V gene sequence: CDR1 SGHAT, CDR2 FQNNGV. The CDR3 is 16 amino acids. CDR3 loop: CASSLAPRSAYNEQFF.

The chain carries TRBV12-3 or TRBV12-4 and TRBJ1-4; TCRdb calls TRBD1, which cannot be checked without DNA. This CDR3 contains 18 residues. The CDR3 sequence is CASSFLSGQGATNEKLFF.

J is TRBJ2-7 and V is TRBV7-9; TCRdb's D call of TRBD1 is untestable without DNA. There are 17 residues in the CDR3. Looked up from germline, CDR1 is SEHNR and CDR2 is FQNEAQ (reference sequence). The CDR3 is CASSLTRGGTGDYEQYF. Variable domain in full (rest from reference TRBV7-9 and TRBJ2-7): DTGVSQNPRHKITKRGQNVTFRCDPISEHNRLYWYRQTLGQGPEFLTYFQNEAQLEKSRLLSDRFSAERPKGSFSTLEIQRTEQGDSAMYLCASSLTRGGTGDYEQYFGPGTRLTVT.

The J gene is TRBJ2-7, the V gene TRBV15; TCRdb indicates TRBD1, and absent DNA this call remains unverified. Per the germline V gene, CDR1 is LNHNV and CDR2 is YYDKDF (reference sequence). The CDR3 is 16 residues long. CDR3 residues: CATSRDQGRGDYEQYF. The full variable domain, with the rest looked up from reference TRBV15 and TRBJ2-7, is DAMVIQNPRYQVTQFGKPVTLSCSQTLNHNVMYWYQQKSSQAPKLLFHYYDKDFNNEADTPDNFQSRRPNTSFCFLDIRSPGLGDTAMYLCATSRDQGRGDYEQYFGPGTRLTVT.

V is TRBV7-9 and J is TRBJ2-1. This CDR3 comprises 16 residues. CDR1 SEHNR and CDR2 FQNEAQ come from the germline V gene (reference sequence). The CDR3 loop is CASSADRIRPYNEQFF.

The chain carries TRBV29-1 and TRBJ2-7; absent DNA, TCRdb's TRBD2 call cannot be checked. The CDR3 extends over 14 amino acids. Germline loops: CDR1 SQVTM, CDR2 ANQGSEA. The CDR3 spells CSVNTGLSSYEQYF.

J is TRBJ2-1 and V is TRBV10-3; the TCRdb call, TRBD1, lacks DNA for checking. The CDR3 totals 13 residues. Germline-derived CDR1 and CDR2 are ENHRY and SYGVKD. The CDR3 region is CAIMGQPSHEQFF.

The J gene is TRBJ1-6, the V gene TRBV7-9; TCRdb names TRBD1, which stays unverified in the absence of DNA. CDR3 size: 16 residues. Per the germline V gene, CDR1 is SEHNR and CDR2 is FQNEAQ (reference sequence). The CDR3 spells CASSPTDRGPDSPLHF.

J is TRBJ2-1 and V is TRBV7-3; absent DNA, TCRdb's TRBD1 call cannot be checked. The CDR3 totals 13 residues. CDR1 is SGHTA, CDR2 FQGTGA, per germline. The CDR3 region is CASSVDSSNEQFF.

The chain has TRBV29-1 and TRBJ1-1. The CDR3 runs to 11 residues. Germline assignment: CDR1 SQVTM and CDR2 ANQGSEA. The CDR3 region is CSVEAALEAFF.

This chain's CDR3 is CASTEQGGYEQYF. This sequence joins TRBV7-6 and TRBJ2-7; TCRdb's D call of TRBD1 is untestable without DNA. This CDR3 spans 13 amino acids. Germline-derived CDR1 and CDR2 are SGHVS and FNYEAQ.

The V call is TRBV29-1, the J call TRBJ2-7; TCRdb outputs TRBD2, but without DNA this stays unchecked. CDR1 and CDR2 (germline): SQVTM, ANQGSEA. The CDR3 covers 14 residues. This CDR3 is CSATGTSGSYEQYF.

V usage is TRBV28 and J usage is TRBJ1-1. CDR1 and CDR2 from the germline V gene are MDHEN and SYDVKM. This CDR3 contains 14 residues. CDR3 sequence reads: CASIGWVSNTEAFF.

The chain combines TRBV7-6 with TRBJ1-3; TCRdb calls TRBD1, which cannot be checked without DNA. This CDR3 comprises 18 residues. Germline lookup yields CDR1 SGHVS and CDR2 FNYEAQ. The CDR3: CASSLELPGAGAGNTIYF.

The chain combines TRBV11-2 with TRBJ2-1. Per germline, CDR1 SGHAT and CDR2 FQNNGV. The CDR3 totals 13 residues. CDR3 loop: CASSQEAHNEQFF.